The 5 T cell receptor beta chains in this list originate from one sample, sequenced in a study of blood T cell repertoires in COVID-19. Sequencing was performed with immunoSEQ multiplex PCR; in TCRdb, only in-frame clones are kept and a portion is missing. Found here are hundreds of thousands of clones, about 85% of them singletons; the top ten hold nearly 2%. Sequencing was done on a sample of PBMCs or T cells enriched from blood (not recorded which). These receptors were collected from a woman between 18 and 29 years old with acute COVID-19.

This chain joins TRBV18 and TRBJ1-1; no clear D. V gave up 3 bases and J gave up 3 bases, with 8 bases separating them. CDR1 is KGHSH, CDR2 LQKENI, per germline. The CDR3 loop spans 13 amino acids. The CDR3 coding sequence is TGTGCCAGCTCACCTCTCGGGGACACTGAAGCTTTCTTT. Amino acid sequence: CASSPLGDTEAFF.

This chain uses TRBV12-3 or TRBV12-4 with TRBJ1-1, with 8 bases that match TRBD1. The CDR3 has 13 amino acids. After removal of 4 bases from V and 9 bases from J, the junction contained 7 bases not matched to a gene. The DNA for the CDR3 is TGTGCCAGCAGTTGGACAGGGACTGAGAAAGCTTTCTTT. This encodes CASSWTGTEKAFF.

The chain links TRBV3-1 (or the pseudogene TRBV3-2) to TRBJ2-2; D may be TRBD2 (6 bases). V was cut by 4 bases and J by 7 bases, with 13 bases left in between. The CDR3 spans 14 residues. CDR1 and CDR2 from the germline V gene are LGHDT and YNNKEL (reference sequence). CDR3 amino acids: CASSRRLGSGELFF. Written as DNA, the CDR3 is TGTGCCAGCAGCCGCCGACTAGGTAGCGGGGAGCTGTTTTTT.

V gene TRBV5-1 combines with J gene TRBJ2-7, with 8 bases matching TRBD2. Germline V gene data show CDR1 as SGHRS and CDR2 as YFSETQ. The CDR3 is 17 amino acids. The V segment lost 5 bases and the J segment 1 base; nucleotides outside the gene matches: 14. The CDR3 coding sequence is TGCGCCAGCAGACGAACCGGACTAGCCGTCGGGTCCTACGAGCAGTACTTC. It yields the protein CASRRTGLAVGSYEQYF.

CDR3 amino acids: CSVAGQGGYTF. CDR3 in DNA: TGCAGCGTCGCAGGACAGGGCGGCTACACCTTC. J is TRBJ1-2 and V is TRBV29-1; 8 bases map to TRBD1. The J segment lost 8 bases and the V segment lost 6 bases, leaving 5 bases of the junction unmatched. This CDR3 contains 11 residues. From germline, CDR1 is SQVTM and CDR2 ANQGSEA. The variable domain in full, with the rest retrieved from reference TRBV29-1 and TRBJ1-2, is SAVISQKPSRDICQRGTSLTIQCQVDSQVTMMFWYRQQPGQSLTLIATANQGSEATYESGFVIDKFPISRPNLTFSTLTVSNMSPEDSSIYLCSVAGQGGYTFGSGTRLTVV.